The 30 T cell receptor beta chains reported below all come from one sample, sequenced in a study of shared clonotypes between healthy human individuals. The assay was immunoSEQ multiplex PCR, and TCRdb's table has in-frame clones only and misses some. The data hold more than 1,200,000 clones, with approximately 98.5% observed a single time. Source material: naive CD4+ T cells sorted from blood. Documented subset: CD45RA+ positively selected. These receptors were taken from a man aged 30-40 years in good health.

The chain couples TRBV9 to TRBJ1-2; maybe TRBD1 (6 bases). V was clipped by 4 bases and J by 0 bases, with 16 bases between them. Germline CDR1 SGDLS, CDR2 YYNGEE. The CDR3 is 16 amino acids. CDR3 sequence: CASSPRRTDTNYGYTF. The DNA of the CDR3 is TGTGCCAGCAGCCCACGCAGGACAGACACTAACTATGGCTACACCTTC. The full variable domain, rest sourced from reference TRBV9 and TRBJ1-2, is DSGVTQTPKHLITATGQRVTLRCSPRSGDLSVYWYQQSLDQGLQFLIQYYNGEERAKGNILERFSAQQFPDLHSELNLSSLELGDSALYFCASSPRRTDTNYGYTFGSGTRLTVV.

The chain combines TRBV18 with TRBJ1-1, with D unresolved. Germline loops: CDR1 KGHSH, CDR2 LQKENI. The CDR3 length is 12 residues. V dropped 4 bases and J dropped 1 base, with 4 bases sitting between them. CDR3 bases: TGTGCCAGCTCACTAAAGAACACTGAAGCTTTCTTT. Translated, it gives CASSLKNTEAFF.

J is TRBJ1-4 and V is TRBV25-1, with 7 bases that match TRBD1. This CDR3 has 14 residues. V was clipped by 6 bases and J by 4 bases; unmatched bases: 5. Germline V gene lookup returns CDR1 MGHDK and CDR2 SYGVNS. The CDR3 nucleotides are TGTGCCAGCAGGGGGACAGTAGATAATGAAAAACTGTTTTTT. This encodes CASRGTVDNEKLFF.

The chain employs TRBV5-6 and TRBJ2-3, with D perhaps TRBD2 (6 bases). Germline lookup yields CDR1 SGHDT and CDR2 YYEEEE. V was clipped by 0 bases and J by 1 base, with 9 bases between them. The CDR3 is 15 residues long. CDR3 nucleotide sequence: TGTGCCAGCAGCTTGGCGTCGGGGGGCACAGATACGCAGTATTTT. It yields the protein CASSLASGGTDTQYF.

The genes are TRBV5-8 and TRBJ2-3; unclear D gene. V was trimmed by 1 base and J by 5 bases, leaving 5 bases between them. Germline CDR1 reads SGHTS; CDR2 reads YDEGEE. This CDR3 contains 12 residues. Written as DNA, the CDR3 is TGTGCCAGCAGCTTGAGGAGAGATACGCAGTATTTT. Protein product: CASSLRRDTQYF.

The chain has TRBV6-6 and TRBJ2-1; weak D call: TRBD1 (6 bases). The CDR3 is 15 residues long. Trimming pared 6 bases from V and 4 bases from J, leaving 16 bases between. CDR1 is MNHNY and CDR2 is SVGAGI in the germline V gene (reference sequence). CDR3 coding DNA: TGTGCCAGCAGCCACAGGGTTGCCCTATACAATGAGCAGTTCTTC. It is translated as CASSHRVALYNEQFF.

The chain links TRBV28 to TRBJ1-2, with 9 bases aligning to TRBD1. Germline V CDR1 and CDR2: MDHEN, SYDVKM. The CDR3 has 14 amino acids. The V segment lost 10 bases and the J segment 2 bases; nucleotides outside the gene matches: 8. CDR3 sequence (DNA): TGTGCCACTTTCCGGACAGGGGCAAACTATGGCTACACCTTC. Amino acids: CATFRTGANYGYTF.

V is TRBV11-3 and J is TRBJ1-1; D is ambiguous. The germline V gene has CDR1 SGHNT and CDR2 YENEEA. The ends were cut back, 5 bases at V and 5 bases at J, with 12 bases in the middle. The length of the CDR3 is 13 residues. The CDR3 DNA is TGTGCCAGCAGCCCAGATGCCGGAACTGAAGCTTTCTTT. This translates into CASSPDAGTEAFF.

A word on this clone: Other DNA sequences in the same sample also yield this CDR3. V is TRBV5-1 and J is TRBJ2-1, with 12 bases lining up with TRBD2. Trimming at V came to 0 bases and at J to 1 base, leaving 2 bases not matched to a gene. The CDR3 has 17 residues. CDR1 SGHRS and CDR2 YFSETQ come from the germline V gene. Written as DNA, the CDR3 is TGCGCCAGCAGCTTGGGGCTAGCGGGAGGGTCCTACAATGAGCAGTTCTTC. Its translation is CASSLGLAGGSYNEQFF.

V and J are TRBV7-2 and TRBJ1-3; D call uncertain. Trimming left V 5 bases short and J 0 bases short, with 11 bases between. The CDR3 covers 15 residues. Germline CDR1 SGHTA, CDR2 FQGNSA. The CDR3 nucleotides read TGTGCCAGCAGCCTAAGAGCGAGCTCTGGAAACACCATATATTTT. Amino acids: CASSLRASSGNTIYF.

The CDR3 nucleotides read TGTGCCAGCAGCTCCGCGGTCCGTGAGCAGTTCTTC. It codes for CASSSAVREQFF. The gene calls are TRBV5-6 and TRBJ2-1; D is ambiguous. CDR1 and CDR2 from the germline V gene are SGHDT and YYEEEE. This CDR3 spans 12 amino acids. Trimming removed 3 bases at V and 9 bases at J, with 10 bases between.

V and J are TRBV2 and TRBJ2-5, with 14 nucleotides matching TRBD2. The germline CDR1 and CDR2 sequences are SNHLY and FYNNEI. The CDR3 sequence is 14 residues long. The V and J ends lost 11 bases and 5 bases, in that order; junction bases with no gene match: 7. CDR3 nucleotides: TGTGCCTCCTTGAGACTAGCGGGAGGGGAGACCCAGTACTTC. Amino acid sequence: CASLRLAGGETQYF.

The J gene is TRBJ2-1, the V gene TRBV5-4; 8 bases line up with TRBD2. The CDR3 covers 13 residues. After removal of 2 bases from V and 7 bases from J, the junction contained 2 bases not matched to a gene. Per the germline V gene, CDR1 is SGHNT and CDR2 is YYREEE (reference sequence). CDR3 sequence: CASSFSGSNEQFF. The CDR3, as DNA: TGTGCCAGCAGCTTCAGCGGGAGTAATGAGCAGTTCTTC.

This chain joins TRBV7-9 and TRBJ2-6, with 9 bases that match TRBD1. CDR3 length: 17 amino acids. Germline CDR1 SEHNR, CDR2 FQNEAQ (reference sequence). After removal of 4 bases from V and 3 bases from J, the junction contained 7 bases not matched to a gene. The CDR3 loop reads CASSSDRGVFGANVLTF. The CDR3 nucleotides are TGTGCCAGCAGCTCCGACAGGGGGGTCTTTGGGGCCAACGTCCTGACTTTC.

The chain employs TRBV4-3 and TRBJ2-2; weak D call: TRBD1 (6 bases). The CDR3 runs 16 residues. The germline V gene has CDR1 LGHNA and CDR2 YSLEER. The germline V and J ends were trimmed by 0 bases and 1 base, with 9 bases remaining between them. The CDR3 protein is CASSQEGHLNTGELFF. The CDR3 bases are TGCGCCAGCAGCCAAGAGGGACACCTGAACACCGGGGAGCTGTTTTTT.

The rearrangement uses TRBV7-9 and TRBJ2-7; D perhaps matches TRBD2 (6 bases). This CDR3 has 13 amino acids. Germline assignment: CDR1 SEHNR and CDR2 FQNEAQ (reference sequence). The V end lost 6 bases, the J end lost 0 bases, and 9 bases lay between the germline ends. The CDR3 is CASSWRDSYEQYF. The CDR3 DNA sequence: TGTGCCAGCAGTTGGAGGGACTCCTACGAGCAGTACTTC.

The gene calls are TRBV28 and TRBJ2-7, with 9 positions matching TRBD1. The germline CDR1 and CDR2 sequences are MDHEN and SYDVKM. This CDR3 spans 12 amino acids. V lost 10 bases to trimming and J lost 3 bases; unmatched junction nucleotides: 4. This chain's CDR3 is CAITGGIYEQYF. The CDR3 nucleotides read TGTGCCATAACAGGGGGCATCTACGAGCAGTACTTC.

The chain uses TRBV29-1 and TRBJ2-2, with 11 bases aligning to TRBD2. CDR3 length equals 14 residues. V shed 5 bases, J shed 6 bases, and the junction held 5 bases outside the gene matches. Germline CDR1 is SQVTM and CDR2 is ANQGSEA. This chain's CDR3 is CSVHSSGRPGELFF. CDR3 nucleotides: TGCAGCGTTCATTCTAGCGGGAGGCCCGGGGAGCTGTTTTTT.

The chain is built from TRBV5-1 and TRBJ2-7; 13 bases map to TRBD2. V gave up 0 bases and J gave up 7 bases; unmatched junction bases: 4. Germline V gives CDR1 SGHRS, CDR2 YFSETQ. There are 15 residues in the CDR3. The CDR3 DNA sequence: TGCGCCAGCAGCTTGGGACTAGCGGGGGGAAAAGAGCAGTACTTC. It translates to CASSLGLAGGKEQYF.

The chain is built from TRBV5-1 and TRBJ1-4; no reliable D call. Deletions cut 1 base from V and 5 bases from J, with 12 bases between. CDR1 and CDR2 from the germline V gene are SGHRS and YFSETQ. This CDR3 spans 15 amino acids. CDR3 in DNA: TGCGCCAGCAGCTTGAGTGAAGCGAGAAATGAAAAACTGTTTTTT. This translates into CASSLSEARNEKLFF.

The chain has TRBV27 and TRBJ1-5, with 10 bases lining up with TRBD1. V shed 5 bases, J shed 7 bases, and the junction held 8 bases outside the gene matches. The germline V gene has CDR1 MNHEY and CDR2 SMNVEV (reference sequence). CDR3 length: 15 amino acids. CDR3 coding DNA: TGTGCCAGCAGTCCGGGACAGGGGATCTGGCAGCCCCAGCATTTT. It yields the protein CASSPGQGIWQPQHF.

The J gene is TRBJ2-3, the V gene TRBV7-6; unclear D gene. The germline V and J ends were trimmed by 0 bases and 7 bases, with 5 bases remaining between them. This CDR3 has 12 amino acids. CDR1 and CDR2 (germline): SGHVS, FNYEAQ. The CDR3 DNA reads TGTGCCAGCAGCTTAGCTCTGAATACGCAGTATTTT. It translates to CASSLALNTQYF.

This clone occurred once. V is TRBV10-2 and J is TRBJ1-5; 7 nucleotides match TRBD1. The germline CDR1 and CDR2 sequences are WSHSY and SAAADI. The CDR3 runs to 15 residues. After removal of 4 bases from V and 1 base from J, the junction contained 4 bases not matched to a gene. CDR3 in DNA: TGCGCCAGCAGTGGACAGGGTTTAAGCAATCAGCCCCAGCATTTT. It codes for CASSGQGLSNQPQHF.

J is TRBJ2-4 and V is TRBV5-1, with D unclear. With 0 bases removed from V and 3 bases from J, the gap between germline ends came to 7 bases. From germline, CDR1 is SGHRS and CDR2 YFSETQ. This CDR3 comprises 14 residues. CDR3 residues: CASSLEPVKNIQYF. CDR3 DNA sequence: TGCGCCAGCAGCTTGGAACCGGTCAAAAACATTCAGTACTTC.

The rearrangement joins TRBV5-1 to TRBJ2-3; D remains unclear. Per the germline V gene, CDR1 is SGHRS and CDR2 is YFSETQ. The V gene lost 3 bases and the J gene lost 4 bases, with 15 bases spanning the gap. This CDR3 is built from 15 residues. The CDR3, as DNA: TGCGCCAGCAGCTCGGGCCCTAGAGTGCCAGATACGCAGTATTTT. Protein: CASSSGPRVPDTQYF.

For this clone: The same CDR3 arises from other DNA sequences in this sample as well. V is TRBV5-1 and J is TRBJ2-5; D possibly corresponds to TRBD1 (5 bases). Germline loops: CDR1 SGHRS, CDR2 YFSETQ. This CDR3 is 14 amino acids long. Trimming left V 0 bases short and J 2 bases short, with 8 bases between. CDR3 loop: CASSLESGQETQYF. The DNA of the CDR3 is TGCGCCAGCAGCTTGGAGTCAGGGCAAGAGACCCAGTACTTC.

This clone appeared once. The V gene is TRBV7-8, the J gene TRBJ1-4, with D maybe TRBD1 (6 bases). Trimming left V 5 bases short and J 7 bases short, with 17 bases between. From germline, CDR1 is SGHVS and CDR2 FQNEAQ. The CDR3 runs 15 residues. CDR3 nucleotide sequence: TGTGCCAGCAGCCCAAAGGCAGGGGCTGCTGAAAAACTGTTTTTT. Translated: CASSPKAGAAEKLFF.

V gene TRBV18 combines with J gene TRBJ1-4, with no clear D. Germline V gene sequence: CDR1 KGHSH, CDR2 LQKENI. There are 16 residues in the CDR3. Between the trimmed V and J ends, which lost 1 base and 5 bases, there was a span of 14 bases. The CDR3 nucleotides read TGTGCCAGCTCACCACGGCACGGAGGTTCGAATGAAAAACTGTTTTTT. This gives the protein CASSPRHGGSNEKLFF.

The rearrangement joins TRBV4-1 to TRBJ1-5; D is unclear. The V end lost 0 bases, the J end lost 0 bases, and 12 bases lay between the germline ends. Germline lookup yields CDR1 MGHRA and CDR2 YSYEKL. CDR3 length equals 17 residues. The CDR3 region is CASSQEGGRNSNQPQHF. The CDR3, as DNA: TGCGCCAGCAGCCAAGAGGGTGGCAGGAATAGCAATCAGCCCCAGCATTTT.

V usage is TRBV7-6 and J usage is TRBJ2-1; D possibly corresponds to TRBD1 (5 bases). The V and J ends lost 2 bases and 2 bases respectively, with 10 bases between them. In germline, CDR1 is SGHVS, CDR2 FNYEAQ. The CDR3 is made up of 15 amino acids. For the CDR3, the DNA is TGTGCCAGCAGCTTAATGCAGGGCCCCTACAATGAGCAGTTCTTC. The encoded protein is CASSLMQGPYNEQFF.